The 6 T cell receptor beta chains below were found in one sample sequenced in a study of T cells after yellow fever vaccination. TCRdb re-derived calls from the 5' RACE reads in MiXCR, one entry per CDR3 protein. The sample holds some 600,000 distinct CDR3 sequences; about 12% are singletons and the top ten take 15%. Sequences were derived from PBMCs, sampled on the day of the yellow fever booster vaccination. The source is a young man who received the YFV17D yellow fever vaccine.

This clonotype was observed a few times. The chain uses TRBV19 and TRBJ2-1; 7 nucleotides match TRBD2. CDR3 size: 14 residues. The germline CDR1 and CDR2 sequences are LNHDA and SQIVND (reference sequence). The trim removed 6 bases at V and 12 bases at J, leaving 14 bases unmatched. The CDR3 loop is CASRATSKKSAQFF. The CDR3 DNA is TGTGCCAGTAGGGCGACTAGCAAAAAATCCGCGCAGTTCTTC. The variable domain in full, completed from reference TRBV19 and TRBJ2-1, reads DGGITQSPKYLFRKEGQNVTLSCEQNLNHDAMYWYRQDPGQGLRLIYYSQIVNDFQKGDIAEGYSVSREKKESFPLTVTSAQKNPTAFYLCASRATSKKSAQFFGPGTRLTVL.

The V and J genes are TRBV6-5 and TRBJ2-5; 7 nucleotides line up with TRBD2. Germline V gives CDR1 MNHEY, CDR2 SVGAGI. The CDR3 loop spans 16 amino acids. V dropped 0 bases and J dropped 5; count of bases not matched to a gene: 9. DNA of the CDR3: TGTGCCAGCAGTTACTCGACGGCTAGCGGTTGGGAGACCCAGTACTTC. This translates into CASSYSTASGWETQYF.

The chain employs TRBV10-3 and TRBJ2-2; no clear D gene. This CDR3 is built from 14 residues. CDR1 is ENHRY, CDR2 SYGVKD, per germline. V lost 2 bases and J 1 base, leaving 5 bases between the germline ends. The chain's CDR3 is CAISELQNTGELFF. The CDR3 bases are TGTGCCATCAGTGAGCTACAGAACACCGGGGAGCTGTTTTTT.

The chain uses TRBV12-3 or TRBV12-4 and TRBJ2-2; D uncertain. CDR3 length: 14 amino acids. V lost 0 bases and J 6 bases, leaving 8 bases between the germline ends. The chain's CDR3 is CASSLAGLPGELFF. As DNA, the CDR3 is TGTGCCAGCAGTTTAGCAGGCCTCCCCGGGGAGCTGTTTTTT.

The rearrangement joins TRBV20-1 to TRBJ2-5; tentative D call: TRBD1 (5 bases). The germline CDR1 and CDR2 sequences are DFQATT and SNEGSKA (reference sequence). The CDR3 sequence is 15 residues long. Deletions cut 1 base from V and 3 bases from J, with 15 bases between. The CDR3 region is CSARGIDSVKETQYF. For the CDR3, the DNA is TGCAGTGCTAGAGGGATCGACAGTGTAAAAGAGACCCAGTACTTC.

The sample holds a few counts of this clonotype. The genes are TRBV7-2 and TRBJ2-7, with D tentatively TRBD2 (5 bases). Trimming cost V 5 bases and J 3 bases, with 23 bases left between them. The CDR3 loop spans 17 amino acids. Germline V gives CDR1 SGHTA, CDR2 FQGNSA. CDR3 sequence reads: CASSPKTREGSLYEQYF. CDR3 nucleotides: TGTGCCAGCAGCCCCAAAACTAGAGAGGGATCCCTCTACGAGCAGTACTTC.